The 23 T cell receptor beta chains below were found in one sample sequenced in a study of T-cell reconstitution after alpha-beta-depleted transplantation in children. Unique molecular identifiers were incorporated during preparation of the TCRbeta library. MiXCR, run by TCRdb on the PCR reads, gives a single entry per CDR3 protein. The profile shows roughly 610,000 distinct CDR3 sequences, roughly a tenth of them singletons. The sample here was PBMCs from the stem cell graft donor, taken from the stem cell graft. The origin of the receptors is a human donor who donated a stem cell graft to a child with acute myeloid leukemia.

The genes are TRBV20-1 and TRBJ2-5; no reliable D call. Trimming pared 1 base from V and 4 bases from J, leaving 10 bases between. Germline V gene data show CDR1 as DFQATT and CDR2 as SNEGSKA (reference sequence). This CDR3 has 13 residues. The CDR3 DNA sequence: TGCAGTGCTAGAGTGCCCAGAGGAGAGACCCAGTACTTC. Its protein is CSARVPRGETQYF.

The rearrangement uses TRBV6-6 and TRBJ2-7; D might be TRBD2 (5 bases). The CDR3 runs 13 residues. CDR1 and CDR2 (germline): MNHNY, SVGAGI (reference sequence). V lost 2 bases, J lost 7 bases, and 12 bases lay in between. The CDR3 region is CASSYIGGGEQYF. CDR3 nucleotide sequence: TGTGCCAGCAGTTACATTGGAGGAGGTGAGCAGTACTTC.

The rearrangement links TRBV29-1 to TRBJ1-1; D not certain. The ends were cut back, 7 bases at V and 11 bases at J, with 8 bases in the middle. There are 8 residues in the CDR3. From germline, CDR1 is SQVTM and CDR2 ANQGSEA. CDR3 in amino acids: CSAGGAFF. CDR3 nucleotide sequence: TGCAGCGCTGGCGGGGCTTTCTTT.

This clonotype was seen at least ten times. The chain combines TRBV24-1 with TRBJ2-2, with 9 bases identical to TRBD2. The V gene's germline CDR1 is KGHDR and CDR2 SFDVKD. Losses at the gene ends were 3 bases for V and 4 bases for J; bases not matched to a gene: 2. This CDR3 has 15 residues. The CDR3 region is CATSDRSGSTGELFF. CDR3 bases: TGTGCCACCAGTGATCGTAGCGGGAGCACCGGGGAGCTGTTTTTT.

This clonotype was counted at least ten times. The chain couples TRBV28 to TRBJ2-7; D gene ambiguous. CDR3 length: 12 amino acids. CDR1 and CDR2 (germline): MDHEN, SYDVKM. Deletions cut 7 bases from V and 3 bases from J, with 10 bases between. The CDR3 region is CASKAGYYEQYF. The CDR3 DNA reads as TGTGCCAGCAAGGCCGGATACTACGAGCAGTACTTC.

This clonotype has just a few counts. This chain joins TRBV7-9 and TRBJ2-5; D is uncertain. Trimming cost V 8 bases and J 1 base, with 5 bases left between them. The CDR3 totals 11 residues. The germline V gene has CDR1 SEHNR and CDR2 FQNEAQ (reference sequence). The CDR3: CASVRQETQYF. DNA of the CDR3: TGTGCCAGCGTACGCCAAGAGACCCAGTACTTC.

This clonotype was detected ten times or more. The CDR3 region is CASSFPSSDYEQYF. Here the CDR3 DNA reads TGTGCCAGCAGTTTTCCCAGCTCCGACTACGAGCAGTACTTC. This rearrangement joins TRBV28 to TRBJ2-7; D call uncertain. The length of the CDR3 is 14 residues. CDR1 is MDHEN and CDR2 is SYDVKM in the germline V gene. Trimming cost V 3 bases and J 3 bases, with 12 bases left between them.

This clonotype was found many times. V gene TRBV27 combines with J gene TRBJ2-7; D is tentatively TRBD1 or TRBD2 (6 bases each). The ends were cut back, 5 bases at V and 3 bases at J, with 23 bases in the middle. Per germline, CDR1 MNHEY and CDR2 SMNVEV (reference sequence). The CDR3 covers 17 residues. The CDR3 sequence is CASSPSRSGARGYEQYF. As DNA, the CDR3 is TGTGCCAGCAGTCCCTCACGGTCGGGGGCTAGAGGCTACGAGCAGTACTTC.

The rearrangement uses TRBV7-3 and TRBJ2-1, with D possibly called TRBD1 or TRBD2 (5 bases each). V was cut by 1 base and J by 4 bases, with 14 bases left in between. This CDR3 spans 16 amino acids. The V gene's germline CDR1 is SGHTA and CDR2 FQGTGA. This CDR3 is CASSLRGLAQYNEQFF. In DNA, the CDR3 is TGTGCCAGCAGCTTAAGGGGGTTAGCGCAGTACAATGAGCAGTTCTTC.

The V call is TRBV2, the J call TRBJ2-5; no clear D gene. The CDR3 extends over 12 amino acids. V was pared by 0 bases and J by 7 bases, with 6 bases between. In germline, CDR1 is SNHLY, CDR2 FYNNEI. CDR3 in DNA: TGTGCCAGCAGTGAAGCGGTGCTGACCCAGTACTTC. This encodes CASSEAVLTQYF.

This sequence joins TRBV14 and TRBJ2-7, with D maybe TRBD1 (6 bases). Trimming cost V 4 bases and J 3 bases, with 16 bases left between them. This CDR3 is built from 15 residues. Germline V gives CDR1 SGHDN, CDR2 FVKESK. CDR3 in DNA: TGTGCCAGCAGCCGGCTTTCCGGGACATACTACGAGCAGTACTTC. This translates into CASSRLSGTYYEQYF.

This clonotype was seen many times. V and J are TRBV7-9 and TRBJ2-7; weak D call: TRBD1 (6 bases). V shed 5 bases and J shed 4 bases, with 21 bases lying between them. CDR3 length equals 16 residues. Germline V lookup: CDR1 SEHNR, CDR2 FQNEAQ (reference sequence). The CDR3, as DNA: TGTGCCAGCAGCCCTCGTGAGGTGGGACATGGATACGAGCAGTACTTC. It is translated as CASSPREVGHGYEQYF.

V usage is TRBV7-9 and J usage is TRBJ2-1; 7 positions match TRBD1. The CDR3 consists of 13 residues. The V gene's germline CDR1 is SEHNR and CDR2 FQNEAQ (reference sequence). V shed 7 bases, J shed 8 bases, and the junction held 8 bases outside the gene matches. CDR3 nucleotide sequence: TGTGCCAGCATCCGGACAGGTCAGCATGAGCAGTTCTTC. This sequence encodes CASIRTGQHEQFF.

This clonotype appeared a few times. The chain links TRBV5-1 to TRBJ2-1; D possibly corresponds to TRBD2 (5 bases). The V end was cut by 6 bases, the J end by 7 bases, with 11 bases between. This CDR3 is 12 amino acids long. CDR1 and CDR2 from the germline V gene are SGHRS and YFSETQ. The CDR3 is CASKAEGNEQFF. CDR3 DNA sequence: TGCGCCAGCAAGGCCGAGGGAAATGAGCAGTTCTTC. Full variable domain (remainder filled in from reference TRBV5-1 and TRBJ2-1): KAGVTQTPRYLIKTRGQQVTLSCSPISGHRSVSWYQQTPGQGLQFLFEYFSETQRNKGNFPGRFSGRQFSNSRSEMNVSTLELGDSALYLCASKAEGNEQFFGPGTRLTVL.

The rearrangement links TRBV7-2 to TRBJ2-7; TRBD1 matches at 7 bases. Germline V gene data show CDR1 as SGHTA and CDR2 as FQGNSA. The CDR3 is 14 residues long. V was clipped by 4 bases and J by 1 base; unmatched bases: 4. The CDR3 DNA follows: TGTGCCAGCAGCTGGGCCAGGGGGTCCTACGAGCAGTACTTC. This sequence encodes CASSWARGSYEQYF.

There are many counts of this clonotype. This sequence joins TRBV27 and TRBJ2-7; 9 bases match TRBD1. From germline, CDR1 is MNHEY and CDR2 SMNVEV (reference sequence). The CDR3 totals 15 residues. V was clipped by 3 bases and J by 2 bases; unmatched bases: 5. CDR3: CASSFTGGPTYEQYF. DNA for the CDR3: TGTGCCAGCAGTTTTACAGGGGGCCCTACCTACGAGCAGTACTTC.

This clonotype was observed at least ten times. CDR3 bases: TGTGCCAGCAGCTACGGGACAGGGGATAATTCACCCCTCCACTTT. Residues: CASSYGTGDNSPLHF. This rearrangement joins TRBV6-5 to TRBJ1-6, with 10 bases that match TRBD1. This CDR3 has 15 residues. Germline trimming cut 6 bases from V and 5 bases from J; bases unmatched to any gene: 4. Per germline, CDR1 MNHEY and CDR2 SVGAGI.

This clonotype was observed a handful of times. CDR3 residues: CASTPGQGNYEQYF. The DNA of the CDR3 is TGTGCCAGTACTCCGGGACAGGGGAACTACGAGCAGTACTTC. This rearrangement joins TRBV19 to TRBJ2-7, with 10 bases fitting TRBD1. Per the germline V gene, CDR1 is LNHDA and CDR2 is SQIVND (reference sequence). This CDR3 has 14 amino acids. Trimming cost V 7 bases and J 3 bases; bases outside gene matches: 6.

The V gene is TRBV19, the J gene TRBJ2-5; weak D call: TRBD2 (6 bases). The germline V gene encodes CDR1 LNHDA and CDR2 SQIVND (reference sequence). This CDR3 has 12 residues. V lost 9 bases and J 4 bases, leaving 12 bases between the germline ends. The CDR3 DNA sequence: TGTGCCAGCCGGGGGACCGTAGAGACCCAGTACTTC. Protein product: CASRGTVETQYF.

This clonotype showed up many times. The chain joins TRBV7-9 to TRBJ2-5; 9 bases are a match to TRBD2. Unmatched junction bases numbered 13, after V lost 7 bases and J lost 1 base. Germline V lookup: CDR1 SEHNR, CDR2 FQNEAQ (reference sequence). The CDR3 consists of 17 residues. CDR3 sequence: CASTSRALAGTQETQYF. The CDR3 nucleotides read TGTGCCAGCACCTCAAGGGCCCTAGCGGGGACCCAAGAGACCCAGTACTTC.

This clonotype turned up a few times. The chain uses TRBV30 and TRBJ2-1; weak D call: TRBD2 (5 bases). Per the germline V gene, CDR1 is GTSNPN and CDR2 is SVGIG (reference sequence). CDR3 length: 13 residues. The V end was cut by 4 bases, the J end by 7 bases, with 14 bases between. The CDR3 DNA follows: TGTGCCTGGACCATGGGGAGTCCGAATGAGCAGTTCTTC. Residues: CAWTMGSPNEQFF.

A few counts support this clonotype. The rearrangement links TRBV7-3 to TRBJ2-7, with 7 positions matching TRBD1. Trimming cost V 1 base and J 4 bases; bases outside gene matches: 7. CDR3 length equals 15 residues. CDR1 and CDR2 from the germline V gene are SGHTA and FQGTGA. DNA of the CDR3: TGTGCCAGCAGCTTAAGTACAGGGGTCGGTTACGAGCAGTACTTC. Its translation: CASSLSTGVGYEQYF.

This clonotype has ten or more counts. The chain joins TRBV10-3 to TRBJ2-1, with D possibly being TRBD2 (6 bases). The CDR3 is 14 residues long. Germline CDR1 ENHRY, CDR2 SYGVKD. V shed 3 bases and J shed 13 bases, with 19 bases lying between them. CDR3 bases: TGTGCCATCAGTGACTCCCACGGAGGCGGGGATCAGTTCTTC. Protein product: CAISDSHGGGDQFF.